This T cell receptor (beta chain) stems from a study of cytomegalovirus exposure and HLA in healthy donors. Study-level background: Within an early data release were tens of millions of unique TCRs drawn from HLA-typed donors. Study findings and constraints: Among immune exposure information, only CMV serostatus was available.

CDR1 and CDR2 (germline): LNHDA, SQIVND (reference sequence). The junction had 7 bases not matched to a gene; V was cut back by 5 bases and J by 2 bases. This CDR3 spans 15 amino acids. The PCR had 60 Vbeta and 13 Jbeta primers. Sequenced by immunoSEQ multiplex PCR; TCRdb stores in-frame clones only, minus some. The sample lists around 200,000 clones, 80% to 85% occurring once. Of note for this clone: Its antigen is not known.

Sequenced sample: PBMCs. The sequence derives from a man aged 35 to 55 in good health and CMV-seropositive. The chain carries TRBV19 and TRBJ2-7; 9 nucleotides agree with TRBD2. The CDR3, as DNA: TGTGCCAGTAGTCTAAGCGGGGGGCAGACCTACGAGCAGTACTTC. Protein sequence: CASSLSGGQTYEQYF.